This TCR gamma chain was sequenced during a study of gamma-delta T cells after stem cell transplantation. This clone was observed a handful of times. The ends lost 1 base at V and 12 bases at J; junction bases unmatched: 9. The CDR3 is 12 residues long. The germline CDR1 and CDR2 sequences are VTNTFY and YDVSTARD (reference sequence). TCRdb reran clone calling via CATT on the RT-PCR reads. The table includes 1,500 to 2,000 gamma-chain clones, 15% to 20% detected once. The chain uses TRGV3 and TRGJ1 or TRGJ2. The receptor was isolated from a human donor. It is not recorded whose cells these are; they may come from a transplant donor. The sequenced material came from gamma-delta T cells. CDR3 sequence: CATWDRRQSKLF. The CDR3 nucleotides read TGTGCCACCTGGGACAGAAGGCAGTCGAAACTCTTT.